These T cell receptor beta chains were read from a single sample in a study of vaccination and CD4 T cells after COVID-19. In TCRdb, the PCR reads were re-called with MiXCR into one record per CDR3 protein. The repertoire holds fewer than 11,000 distinct CDR3 sequences, with about 33% as singletons. These receptors' antigens are unknown. The source was CD4+ T cells from blood, cultured in vitro, collected after SARS-CoV-2 vaccination. These receptors were taken from a human donor who had recovered from COVID-19. The conserved cysteine and the conserved F or W are not part of the CDR3 here. The order of the fields is V gene, clone size, D gene, J gene, CDR3 protein. The D gene is left open where the match is weak. Rows may omit the clone size; those that give it use once, few, many or a size class.

v_gene: TRBV19
abundance: NA
d_gene: NA
j_gene: TRBJ2-3
CDR3aa: ASSREEGAGTDTQY

v_gene: TRBV6-1
abundance: few
d_gene: TRBD2
j_gene: TRBJ2-1
CDR3aa: ASSESMRELDYNEQF

v_gene: TRBV4-3
abundance: NA
d_gene: TRBD1
j_gene: TRBJ1-2
CDR3aa: ASSQGSPDRAYGYT

v_gene: TRBV7-9
abundance: NA
d_gene: NA
j_gene: TRBJ1-1
CDR3aa: ASSSEGHTEAF

v_gene: TRBV10-3
abundance: few
d_gene: TRBD2
j_gene: TRBJ2-1
CDR3aa: AISETGLAGEVYNEQF

v_gene: TRBV19
abundance: few
d_gene: TRBD2
j_gene: TRBJ2-5
CDR3aa: ASNGRGAGGPETQY

v_gene: TRBV27
abundance: NA
d_gene: NA
j_gene: TRBJ1-5
CDR3aa: ASSRSNQPQH

v_gene: TRBV28
abundance: NA
d_gene: TRBD1
j_gene: TRBJ1-2
CDR3aa: ASSARGQGVTSYGYT

v_gene: TRBV29-1
abundance: NA
d_gene: NA
j_gene: TRBJ1-1
CDR3aa: STDSSMHTEAF

v_gene: TRBV6-4
abundance: NA
d_gene: NA
j_gene: TRBJ2-5
CDR3aa: ASSLLAGETQY

v_gene: TRBV18
abundance: NA
d_gene: NA
j_gene: TRBJ2-7
CDR3aa: ASSLSGREQY

v_gene: TRBV19
abundance: NA
d_gene: NA
j_gene: TRBJ1-5
CDR3aa: ASSLPGGIPSNQPQH

v_gene: TRBV20-1
abundance: NA
d_gene: TRBD1
j_gene: TRBJ2-5
CDR3aa: SASTGTGGLSQY

v_gene: TRBV28
abundance: NA
d_gene: NA
j_gene: TRBJ2-7
CDR3aa: ASSSNYEQY

v_gene: TRBV12-3/TRBV12-4
abundance: once
d_gene: NA
j_gene: TRBJ2-3
CDR3aa: ASTKLEIRDTQY

v_gene: TRBV7-9
abundance: NA
d_gene: TRBD2
j_gene: TRBJ2-1
CDR3aa: ASSPPRAGVRNEQF

v_gene: TRBV20-1
abundance: NA
d_gene: NA
j_gene: TRBJ2-1
CDR3aa: SATGGRIYNEQF

v_gene: TRBV18
abundance: NA
d_gene: TRBD1
j_gene: TRBJ1-2
CDR3aa: ASSPGTGPSYGYT

v_gene: TRBV6-5
abundance: few
d_gene: TRBD1
j_gene: TRBJ1-1
CDR3aa: ASSYETGGPEAF

v_gene: TRBV28
abundance: NA
d_gene: NA
j_gene: TRBJ1-1
CDR3aa: ASSLRGTEAF

v_gene: TRBV28
abundance: NA
d_gene: NA
j_gene: TRBJ2-1
CDR3aa: ASSSAAGGNNEQF

v_gene: TRBV20-1
abundance: NA
d_gene: TRBD2
j_gene: TRBJ2-7
CDR3aa: SARSGTSAYEQY

v_gene: TRBV28
abundance: few
d_gene: NA
j_gene: TRBJ2-2
CDR3aa: ASSLGLGAGELF

v_gene: TRBV2
abundance: NA
d_gene: NA
j_gene: TRBJ1-4
CDR3aa: ASSEREGPGGEKLF

v_gene: TRBV6-5
abundance: once
d_gene: TRBD1
j_gene: TRBJ1-6
CDR3aa: ASSYEGTGGSPLH

v_gene: TRBV28
abundance: few
d_gene: NA
j_gene: TRBJ1-5
CDR3aa: ASSYQPQH

v_gene: TRBV15
abundance: few
d_gene: NA
j_gene: TRBJ2-7
CDR3aa: ATSRDYRGAQGEQY

v_gene: TRBV2
abundance: few
d_gene: NA
j_gene: TRBJ1-2
CDR3aa: ASSAQGPGGYT

v_gene: TRBV5-1
abundance: NA
d_gene: NA
j_gene: TRBJ2-1
CDR3aa: ASSLAGAHDNEQF

v_gene: TRBV7-2
abundance: medium-sized
d_gene: TRBD2
j_gene: TRBJ2-1
CDR3aa: ASSPPSTSGVRLQF

v_gene: TRBV20-1
abundance: few
d_gene: NA
j_gene: TRBJ1-5
CDR3aa: SARDWGSNQPQH

v_gene: TRBV6-2/TRBV6-3
abundance: few
d_gene: NA
j_gene: TRBJ1-5
CDR3aa: ASSPGLGTILGNQPQH

v_gene: TRBV20-1
abundance: NA
d_gene: NA
j_gene: TRBJ1-2
CDR3aa: SAPGVVNYGYT

v_gene: TRBV6-2/TRBV6-3
abundance: NA
d_gene: NA
j_gene: TRBJ2-5
CDR3aa: ASSYSRESGSKETQY

v_gene: TRBV6-4
abundance: NA
d_gene: NA
j_gene: TRBJ2-3
CDR3aa: ASSESSSGTQY

v_gene: TRBV20-1
abundance: NA
d_gene: NA
j_gene: TRBJ2-7
CDR3aa: SAPHTGKWEEQY

v_gene: TRBV27
abundance: large
d_gene: NA
j_gene: TRBJ2-2
CDR3aa: ASSFLISGYTGELF

v_gene: TRBV6-1
abundance: NA
d_gene: TRBD1
j_gene: TRBJ2-3
CDR3aa: ASSRVTKGQSTDTQY

v_gene: TRBV7-8
abundance: NA
d_gene: NA
j_gene: TRBJ2-1
CDR3aa: ASSLEGVYFEF

v_gene: TRBV11-3
abundance: NA
d_gene: NA
j_gene: TRBJ2-2
CDR3aa: ASSLVPQGAGELF

v_gene: TRBV7-2
abundance: NA
d_gene: NA
j_gene: TRBJ1-2
CDR3aa: ASSLVQGIDGYT

v_gene: TRBV18
abundance: NA
d_gene: NA
j_gene: TRBJ1-6
CDR3aa: ASSPGGSYNSPLH

v_gene: TRBV30
abundance: NA
d_gene: NA
j_gene: TRBJ1-5
CDR3aa: AWSPPGKINQPQH

v_gene: TRBV4-2
abundance: few
d_gene: TRBD2
j_gene: TRBJ2-2
CDR3aa: ASSRETSGNTGELF

v_gene: TRBV28
abundance: few
d_gene: NA
j_gene: TRBJ1-5
CDR3aa: ASSGGLSNQPQH

v_gene: TRBV20-1
abundance: once
d_gene: TRBD2
j_gene: TRBJ2-1
CDR3aa: SASRIAGGYYNEQF

v_gene: TRBV18
abundance: NA
d_gene: TRBD1
j_gene: TRBJ1-2
CDR3aa: ASSLQPGQGAPNYGYT

v_gene: TRBV28
abundance: few
d_gene: NA
j_gene: TRBJ2-3
CDR3aa: ASSLLIGTQY

v_gene: TRBV21-1
abundance: few
d_gene: NA
j_gene: TRBJ1-2
CDR3aa: ASSRDPYPHGYT

v_gene: TRBV7-2
abundance: few
d_gene: NA
j_gene: TRBJ2-7
CDR3aa: ARDAMRDPLYYEQY

v_gene: TRBV6-2/TRBV6-3
abundance: NA
d_gene: NA
j_gene: TRBJ1-5
CDR3aa: ASSSRRGPNQPQH

v_gene: TRBV5-4
abundance: medium-sized
d_gene: TRBD2
j_gene: TRBJ2-6
CDR3aa: ASSLGLERRTGANVLT

v_gene: TRBV7-2
abundance: NA
d_gene: NA
j_gene: TRBJ1-6
CDR3aa: ASSSHDSYNSPLH

v_gene: TRBV6-1
abundance: medium-sized
d_gene: TRBD2
j_gene: TRBJ2-2
CDR3aa: AIRLAGNTGELF

v_gene: TRBV7-8
abundance: medium-sized
d_gene: TRBD2
j_gene: TRBJ2-1
CDR3aa: ASSFRTSAANNNEQF

v_gene: TRBV29-1
abundance: NA
d_gene: NA
j_gene: TRBJ1-2
CDR3aa: SVEGGTALGLGYT

v_gene: TRBV19
abundance: NA
d_gene: NA
j_gene: TRBJ2-3
CDR3aa: ASTPRGTPTDTQY

v_gene: TRBV18
abundance: few
d_gene: TRBD1
j_gene: TRBJ1-6
CDR3aa: ASSTTGVGSSPLH

v_gene: TRBV7-2
abundance: NA
d_gene: NA
j_gene: TRBJ1-2
CDR3aa: ASSLMSRVGYGYT

v_gene: TRBV27
abundance: NA
d_gene: NA
j_gene: TRBJ2-1
CDR3aa: AGSLSILTHNEQF